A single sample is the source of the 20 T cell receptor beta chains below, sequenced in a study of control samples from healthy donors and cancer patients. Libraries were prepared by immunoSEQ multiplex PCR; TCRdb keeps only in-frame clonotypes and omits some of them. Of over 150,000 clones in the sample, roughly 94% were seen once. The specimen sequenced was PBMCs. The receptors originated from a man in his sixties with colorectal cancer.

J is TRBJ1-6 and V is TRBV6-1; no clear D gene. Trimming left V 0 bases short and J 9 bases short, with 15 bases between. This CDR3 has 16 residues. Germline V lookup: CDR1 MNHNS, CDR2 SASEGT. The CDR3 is CASSEARGGSGSPLHF. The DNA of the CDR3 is TGTGCCAGCAGTGAAGCGCGGGGAGGGTCGGGTTCACCCCTCCACTTT.

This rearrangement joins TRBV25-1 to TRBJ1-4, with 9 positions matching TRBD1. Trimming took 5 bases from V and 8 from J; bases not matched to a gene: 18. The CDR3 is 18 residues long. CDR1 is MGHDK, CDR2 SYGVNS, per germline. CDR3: CASSTLTAEQGAREKLFF. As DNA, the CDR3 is TGTGCCAGCAGTACCCTTACCGCTGAACAGGGGGCGCGCGAAAAACTGTTTTTT.

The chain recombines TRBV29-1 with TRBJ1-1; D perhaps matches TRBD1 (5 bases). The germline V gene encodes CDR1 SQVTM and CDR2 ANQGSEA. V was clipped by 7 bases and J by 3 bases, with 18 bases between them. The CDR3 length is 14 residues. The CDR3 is CSAGGGGMDTEAFF. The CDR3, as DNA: TGCAGCGCCGGAGGCGGGGGGATGGACACTGAAGCTTTCTTT.

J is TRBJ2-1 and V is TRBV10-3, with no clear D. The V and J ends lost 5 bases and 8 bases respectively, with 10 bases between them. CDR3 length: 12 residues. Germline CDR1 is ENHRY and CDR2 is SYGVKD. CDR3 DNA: TGTGCCATCAGTCAAGAGAAACATGAGCAGTTCTTC. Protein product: CAISQEKHEQFF.

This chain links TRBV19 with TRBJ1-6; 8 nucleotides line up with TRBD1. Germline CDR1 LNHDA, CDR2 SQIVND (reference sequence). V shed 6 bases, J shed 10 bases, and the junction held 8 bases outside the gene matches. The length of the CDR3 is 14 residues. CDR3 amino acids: CASRLDRVGSPLHF. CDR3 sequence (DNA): TGTGCCAGTAGGTTGGACAGGGTAGGATCACCCCTCCACTTT. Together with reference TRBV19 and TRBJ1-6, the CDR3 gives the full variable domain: DGGITQSPKYLFRKEGQNVTLSCEQNLNHDAMYWYRQDPGQGLRLIYYSQIVNDFQKGDIAEGYSVSREKKESFPLTVTSAQKNPTAFYLCASRLDRVGSPLHFGNGTRLTVT.

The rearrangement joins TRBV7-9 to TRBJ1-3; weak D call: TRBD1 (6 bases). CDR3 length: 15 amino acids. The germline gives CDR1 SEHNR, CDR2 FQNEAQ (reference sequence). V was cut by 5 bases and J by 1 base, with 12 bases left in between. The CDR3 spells CASSQGPQSGNTIYF. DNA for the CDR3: TGTGCCAGCAGCCAGGGGCCTCAGTCTGGAAACACCATATATTTT.

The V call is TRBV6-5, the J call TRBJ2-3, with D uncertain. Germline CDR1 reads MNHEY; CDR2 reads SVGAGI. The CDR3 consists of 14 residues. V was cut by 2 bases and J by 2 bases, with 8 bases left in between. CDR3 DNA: TGTGCCAGCAGTTACGGACCCAACACAGATACGCAGTATTTT. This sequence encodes CASSYGPNTDTQYF.

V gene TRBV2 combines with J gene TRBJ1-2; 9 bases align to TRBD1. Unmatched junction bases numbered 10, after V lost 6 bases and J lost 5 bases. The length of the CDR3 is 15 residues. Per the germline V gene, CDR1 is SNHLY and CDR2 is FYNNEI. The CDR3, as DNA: TGTGCCAGCAGAGCTACCGGGACAGGGAATTATGGCTACACCTTC. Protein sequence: CASRATGTGNYGYTF.

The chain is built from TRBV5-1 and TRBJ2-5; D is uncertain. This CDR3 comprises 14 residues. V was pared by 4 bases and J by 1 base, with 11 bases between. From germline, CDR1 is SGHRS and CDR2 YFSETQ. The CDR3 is CASSVDGFQETQYF. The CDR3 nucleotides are TGCGCCAGCAGCGTTGATGGGTTCCAAGAGACCCAGTACTTC.

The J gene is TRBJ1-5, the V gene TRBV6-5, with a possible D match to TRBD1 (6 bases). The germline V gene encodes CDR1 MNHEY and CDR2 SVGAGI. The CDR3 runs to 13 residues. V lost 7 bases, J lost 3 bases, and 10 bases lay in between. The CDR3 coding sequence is TGTGCCAGCAAAGGGGGAAACAATCAGCCCCAGCATTTT. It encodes CASKGGNNQPQHF.

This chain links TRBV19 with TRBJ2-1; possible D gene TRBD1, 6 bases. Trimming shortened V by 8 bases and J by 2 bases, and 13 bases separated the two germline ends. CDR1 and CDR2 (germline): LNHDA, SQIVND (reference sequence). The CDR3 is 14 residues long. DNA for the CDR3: TGTGCCAGTGCCAGAACAGGGACCTACAATGAGCAGTTCTTC. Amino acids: CASARTGTYNEQFF.

CDR3 loop: CSGTRGARETQYF. The CDR3 DNA is TGCAGCGGGACAAGGGGGGCCCGGGAGACCCAGTACTTC. The chain couples TRBV29-1 to TRBJ2-5, with D perhaps TRBD1 or TRBD2 (6 bases each). CDR3 size: 13 residues. V was pared by 7 bases and J by 5 bases, with 17 bases between. CDR1 is SQVTM, CDR2 ANQGSEA, per germline.

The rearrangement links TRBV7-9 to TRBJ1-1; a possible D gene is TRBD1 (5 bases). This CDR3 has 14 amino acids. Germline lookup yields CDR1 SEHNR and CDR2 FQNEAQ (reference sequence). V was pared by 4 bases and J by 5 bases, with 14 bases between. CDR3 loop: CASSYEPGVTEAFF. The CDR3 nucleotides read TGTGCCAGCAGCTATGAACCGGGGGTGACTGAAGCTTTCTTT.

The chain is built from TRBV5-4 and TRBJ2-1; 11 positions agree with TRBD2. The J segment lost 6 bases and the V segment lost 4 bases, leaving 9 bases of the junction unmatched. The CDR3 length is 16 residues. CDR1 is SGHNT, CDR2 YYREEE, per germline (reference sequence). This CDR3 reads CASSGFGTSGSNEQFF. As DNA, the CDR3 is TGTGCCAGCAGCGGATTCGGGACTAGCGGATCCAATGAGCAGTTCTTC.

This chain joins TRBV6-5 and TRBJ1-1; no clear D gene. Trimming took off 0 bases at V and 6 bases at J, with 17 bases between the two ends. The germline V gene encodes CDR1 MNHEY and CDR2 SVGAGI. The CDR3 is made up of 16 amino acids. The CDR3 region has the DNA TGTGCCAGCAGTTACTCGTTCGGGTTGGGAAACGCTGAAGCTTTCTTT. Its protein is CASSYSFGLGNAEAFF.

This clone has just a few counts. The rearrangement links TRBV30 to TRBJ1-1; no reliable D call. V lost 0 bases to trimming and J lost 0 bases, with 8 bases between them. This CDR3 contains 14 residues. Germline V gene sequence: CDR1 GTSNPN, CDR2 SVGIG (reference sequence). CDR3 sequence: CAWSVGRMNTEAFF. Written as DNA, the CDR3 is TGTGCCTGGAGTGTAGGCAGAATGAACACTGAAGCTTTCTTT. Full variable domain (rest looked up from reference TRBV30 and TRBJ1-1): SQTIHQWPATLVQPVGSPLSLECTVEGTSNPNLYWYRQAAGRGLQLLFYSVGIGQISSEVPQNLSASRPQDRQFILSSKKLLLSDSGFYLCAWSVGRMNTEAFFGQGTRLTVV.

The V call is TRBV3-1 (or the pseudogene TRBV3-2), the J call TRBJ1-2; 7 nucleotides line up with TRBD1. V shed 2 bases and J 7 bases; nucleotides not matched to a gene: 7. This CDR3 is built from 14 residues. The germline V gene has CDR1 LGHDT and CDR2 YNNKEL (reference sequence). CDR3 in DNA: TGTGCCAGCAGCCAATGGGGACAGAAGGTTGGCTACACCTTC. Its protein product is CASSQWGQKVGYTF.

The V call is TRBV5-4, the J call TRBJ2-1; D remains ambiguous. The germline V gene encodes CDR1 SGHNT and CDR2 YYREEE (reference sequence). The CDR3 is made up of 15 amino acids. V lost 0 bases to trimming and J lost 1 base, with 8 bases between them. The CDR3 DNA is TGTGCCAGCAGCTTGGACGCTGCGTCCTACAATGAGCAGTTCTTC. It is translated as CASSLDAASYNEQFF.

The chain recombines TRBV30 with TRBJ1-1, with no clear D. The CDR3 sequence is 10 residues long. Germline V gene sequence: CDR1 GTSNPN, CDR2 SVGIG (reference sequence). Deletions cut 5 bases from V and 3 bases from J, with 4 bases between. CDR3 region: CAWVYTEAFF. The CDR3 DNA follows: TGTGCCTGGGTTTACACTGAAGCTTTCTTT.

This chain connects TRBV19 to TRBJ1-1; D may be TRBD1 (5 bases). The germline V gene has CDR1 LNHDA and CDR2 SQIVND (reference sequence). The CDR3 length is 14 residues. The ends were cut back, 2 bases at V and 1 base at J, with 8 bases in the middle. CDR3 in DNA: TGTGCCAGTAGTATATTTCAGGGGAACACTGAAGCTTTCTTT. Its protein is CASSIFQGNTEAFF.